This note documents a single T cell receptor (beta chain) sequence. This entry is derived from a study of blood T cell repertoires in COVID-19. At the level of the study: PBMCs, B-cell-depleted T cells, or T cells were the source of the cDNA or gDNA that made up the material.

Only in-frame clones appear in the TCRdb table, and some are missing; sequencing was by immunoSEQ multiplex PCR. The table lists approximately 210,000 clones, roughly four fifths of them singletons. In germline, CDR1 is SGHDN, CDR2 FVKESK. Between the trimmed V and J ends, which lost 1 base and 6 bases, there was a span of 8 bases. This CDR3 has 13 residues. This TCR was recovered from a woman in her 50s with active or convalescent COVID-19. V gene TRBV14 combines with J gene TRBJ2-3; perhaps TRBD2 as D (6 bases). The specimen sequenced was peripheral blood. CDR3 residues: CASSQGAGDTQYF. The CDR3 DNA follows: TGTGCCAGCAGCCAAGGGGCGGGGGATACGCAGTATTTT.